This T cell receptor beta chain was sequenced for a study of a mutant IDH1 vaccine in newly diagnosed glioma. Overall study context: Most had both radiotherapy and temozolomide beforehand; others had only one.

The germline gives CDR1 MGHDK, CDR2 SYGVNS. J was trimmed by 0 bases and V by 3 bases; bases with no gene match: 11. The CDR3 consists of 18 residues. Clones were read by immunoSEQ multiplex PCR, and TCRdb kept only the in-frame ones, dropping some. This sample has tens of thousands of clones; about 80% occur once, and the top ten carry 10% to 15%. As for time point: week 23, last vaccination. Doses comprised 300 ug of mutant IDH1 20-mer peptide each, plus topical imiquimod. A note on this clone: Antigen unknown.

The receptor's source is a man younger than 35 with glioma. The sample in question was PBMCs, obtained from a glioma patient whose treatment included an IDH1 peptide vaccine. The chain links TRBV25-1 to TRBJ2-3, with TRBD2 identical over 8 bases. As DNA, the CDR3 is TGTGCCAGCAGTGACCCTCCGGGACTAGGATCTAGCACAGATACGCAGTATTTT. Encoded protein: CASSDPPGLGSSTDTQYF. Complete variable domain (other parts from reference TRBV25-1 and TRBJ2-3): EADIYQTPRYLVIGTGKKITLECSQTMGHDKMYWYQQDPGMELHLIHYSYGVNSTEKGDLSSESTVSRIRTEHFPLTLESARPSHTSQYLCASSDPPGLGSSTDTQYFGPGTRLTVL.